One T cell receptor (beta chain) is described in this entry. This sample was taken from a study of T cell responses to AZD1222 COVID-19 vaccine. Profiling relied on immunoSEQ multiplex PCR, and the TCRdb table lists in-frame clones only, not all of them. This table has 140,000 to 150,000 clones, 89% appearing once. This CDR3 contains 13 residues. Per germline, CDR1 MNHEY and CDR2 SVGAGI. The V end was cut by 2 bases, the J end by 7 bases, with 12 bases between. This clonotype originated in an adult in good health. Sequencing was performed on peripheral blood, taken on day 0 of AZD1222 vaccination. J is TRBJ2-7 and V is TRBV6-5; D may be TRBD2 (6 bases). CDR3 loop: CASSYGSRGEQYF. CDR3 DNA sequence: TGTGCCAGCAGTTACGGCAGCCGGGGGGAGCAGTACTTC.